This T cell receptor beta chain derives from a study of blood T cell repertoires in COVID-19. For the study at large: Some COVID-19 samples were acute and others convalescent; all came from the United States, Italy and Spain. The analysed material was cDNA or gDNA that came from T cells, B-cell-depleted T cells, or PBMCs.

The authors' processing: Reference gene primer amplification gave nucleated cell count estimates. Measured with immunoSEQ multiplex PCR; TCRdb has only the in-frame clones, and not every one. The V and J calls and clone size come from that table; D and trimming were worked out from the DNA. The table includes roughly 250,000 clones, roughly four fifths detected once. Trimming left V 1 base short and J 0 bases short, with 12 bases between. CDR3 length: 16 amino acids. Germline loops: CDR1 SGHVS, CDR2 FQNEAQ. The chain carries TRBV7-8 and TRBJ1-2; weak D call: TRBD1 (6 bases). The receptor comes from a woman aged 45 to 65 with acute or convalescent COVID-19. The sequencing sample was made of peripheral blood. The CDR3 DNA reads TGTGCCAGCAGCTTAGGCGGACAGAAAGCTAACTATGGCTACACCTTC. As protein: CASSLGGQKANYGYTF.